Listed below are T cell receptor beta chains from one sample, sequenced in a study of blood T cell repertoires in COVID-19. Data came from immunoSEQ multiplex PCR; TCRdb stores just in-frame clones and leaves some out. The sample shows around 360,000 clones, around 87% of them seen only once. The sequenced material came from peripheral blood. These receptors came from a woman between 25 and 40 years old with COVID-19, enrolled during active disease. The conserved cysteine and the conserved F or W are not part of the CDR3 here.

J gene,V gene,CDR3 protein
TRBJ2-3,TRBV5-4,ASSFTSGRGDTQY
TRBJ2-1,TRBV4-3,ASSQTGTYNEQF
TRBJ1-1,TRBV7-3,ASSLQRNTEAF
TRBJ2-7,TRBV7-9,ASSLETSGSTYEQY
TRBJ2-1,TRBV12-3/TRBV12-4,ASSLNEQF
TRBJ2-2,TRBV2,ASSGQGAGELF
TRBJ1-1,TRBV28,ASSLTGRAEAF
TRBJ2-7,TRBV30,AWSMQGPYEQY
TRBJ2-2,TRBV19,ASSYGQGPGELF
TRBJ2-5,TRBV6-4,ASSYSGRAGETQY
TRBJ1-2,TRBV5-1,ASSRGTGNGYT
TRBJ1-1,TRBV2,ASSPGQGARNTEAF
TRBJ2-5,TRBV10-3,AIRTRDGETQY
TRBJ2-7,TRBV27,ASRVTGPATYEQY
TRBJ2-2,TRBV7-2,ASSSAGGAAGELF
TRBJ2-5,TRBV9,ASSAPGLAGKETQY
TRBJ2-7,TRBV28,ASSSMRLAGGSSSYEQY
TRBJ2-5,TRBV7-3,ASSLTPVETQY
TRBJ2-3,TRBV6-2/TRBV6-3,ASSQPVSGMGTDTQY
TRBJ2-5,TRBV2,ASSWTRRGETQY
TRBJ2-3,TRBV3-1/TRBV3-2,ASRPSGSNADTQY
TRBJ2-5,TRBV27,ASSLYEGQQETQY
TRBJ1-6,TRBV6-5,ASSWGQGFRSPLH
TRBJ1-2,TRBV29-1,SVVAGGGYT
TRBJ2-7,TRBV27,ASSPLAQEYEQY
TRBJ1-1,TRBV5-1,ASSLVSGWTEAF
TRBJ1-2,TRBV11-2,ASSYGTGGNRMGYGYT
TRBJ2-5,TRBV24-1,ATSDWAPPQTQY
TRBJ2-3,TRBV19,ASSILAGGRTDTQY
TRBJ2-3,TRBV9,ASSVGIEGGGPTDTQY